This entry concerns a single T cell receptor beta chain. Antigen: not known. This record comes from a study of T cell repertoires in cytomegalovirus infection. The study, taken as a whole, reports: Using cumulative public TCR beta family frequency, the authors identified those who carried CMV together with the relevant HLA.

Germline CDR1 and CDR2: SGHVS and FNYEAQ. This CDR3 is built from 16 residues. Losses at the gene ends were 7 bases for V and 6 bases for J; bases not matched to a gene: 16. One entry per CDR3 protein results from TCRdb running MiXCR on the reads. The sample shows hundreds of thousands of distinct CDR3 sequences, 33% of them seen only once. Material: cultured PBMCs, obtained from culture after CMV antigen stimulation. The receptor was derived from a human donor in good health (CMV status not recorded). Some clones in this sample may be carry-over from other donors' samples. This rearrangement joins TRBV7-6 to TRBJ2-5; 8 positions match TRBD2. The CDR3 spells CASNTPSQRERKTQYF. The DNA for the CDR3 is TGTGCCAGCAACACACCCTCCCAGCGGGAGAGGAAGACCCAGTACTTC.